This TCR beta chain was sequenced in a study of T cell clones after liver transplantation. Overall study context: Samples came from ITN030ST, which attempted immunosuppression withdrawal within 2 years of liver transplantation. Standard immunosuppression, with no induction, continued until 12-24 months after transplant. Regarding the study as a whole: Low donor cell numbers restricted donor-reactive repertoire measurement in a couple of subjects. Compared with third party-reactive sequences, donor-reactive ones declined more, independent of withdrawal success.

Clones were read by immunoSEQ multiplex PCR, and TCRdb kept only the in-frame ones, dropping some. The sample has about 76,000 clones, 75% to 90% seen once; the top ten hold less than 3%. Remarks on this clone: Its antigen is not known.

The germline CDR1 and CDR2 sequences are SGHTA and FQGNSA. J was trimmed by 3 bases and V by 2 bases; bases with no gene match: 13. The CDR3 is 18 amino acids. The chain has TRBV7-2 and TRBJ2-1; 7 nucleotides agree with TRBD1. The sample consisted of CD4+ T cells from blood, taken at the 22-month timepoint. This receptor was identified in a human patient who received a liver transplant. Some T cells may have originated in the graft donor. The CDR3 DNA follows: TGTGCCAGCAGCTTAAGAGGTGGGAGACAGGGCGGCTACAATGAGCAGTTCTTC. This sequence encodes CASSLRGGRQGGYNEQFF.